These 27 T cell receptor beta chains were sequenced from one sample in a study of response to subunit inactivated influenza vaccine. TCRdb called the RT-PCR reads again in MiXCR, with one record for every CDR3 protein. The table lists roughly 710,000 distinct CDR3 sequences, about 14% of them singletons, with 6% to 9.5% in the top ten. The material was PBMCs from blood, obtained 14 to 15 days before vaccination. Receptors were obtained from a man in his fifties or sixties who received an inactivated influenza vaccine.

The CDR3 bases are TGCAGTGCTAGAAGCGGGACTACAGATACGCAGTATTTT. Translated, it gives CSARSGTTDTQYF. The chain combines TRBV20-1 with TRBJ2-3; 7 bases are shared with TRBD2. The CDR3 has 13 amino acids. After removal of 2 bases from V and 3 bases from J, the junction contained 2 bases not matched to a gene. The germline V gene has CDR1 DFQATT and CDR2 SNEGSKA (reference sequence).

This clonotype was found a few times. The chain carries TRBV2 and TRBJ1-4, with a weak D call TRBD1 (6 bases). The CDR3 spans 14 residues. Germline V CDR1 and CDR2: SNHLY, FYNNEI. With 4 bases removed from V and 8 bases from J, the gap between germline ends came to 14 bases. CDR3 DNA: TGTGCCAGCAGTGGGAGGGGGACCGGGGAAAAACTGTTTTTT. Protein: CASSGRGTGEKLFF.

The chain is built from TRBV6-1 and TRBJ2-1; TRBD1 matches 7 bases. V trimming: 6 bases; J trimming: 6 bases; junction bases outside the gene matches: 11. The CDR3 is 15 residues long. Germline assignment: CDR1 MNHNS and CDR2 SASEGT. CDR3 amino acids: CASSTGQIMGNEQFF. The CDR3 DNA sequence: TGTGCCAGCAGCACGGGACAGATTATGGGCAATGAGCAGTTCTTC.

This clonotype was counted only a few times. The CDR3 DNA follows: TGTGCCAGCAGTGCTACTCGGGAAGCCCTCCAGCATTTT. Its protein is CASSATREALQHF. This chain joins TRBV2 and TRBJ1-5; D is ambiguous. Trimming removed 4 bases from V and 12 bases from J, with 16 bases in between. The CDR3 extends over 13 amino acids. The germline CDR1 and CDR2 sequences are SNHLY and FYNNEI. Complete variable domain (other parts from reference TRBV2 and TRBJ1-5): EPEVTQTPSHQVTQMGQEVILRCVPISNHLYFYWYRQILGQKVEFLVSFYNNEISEKSEIFDDQFSVERPDGSNFTLKIRSTKLEDSAMYFCASSATREALQHFGDGTRLSIL.

J is TRBJ2-4 and V is TRBV7-8; 8 bases map to TRBD2. Unmatched junction bases numbered 8, after V lost 5 bases and J lost 5 bases. CDR1 is SGHVS and CDR2 is FQNEAQ in the germline V gene. The CDR3 runs 15 residues. The CDR3 here is CASSPRGLGENIQYF. CDR3 sequence (DNA): TGTGCCAGCAGCCCTAGGGGACTAGGGGAAAACATTCAGTACTTC. Full variable domain (outside the CDR3, taken from reference TRBV7-8 and TRBJ2-4): GAGVSQSPRYKVAKRGQDVALRCDPISGHVSLFWYQQALGQGPEFLTYFQNEAQLDKSGLPSDRFFAERPEGSVSTLKIQRTQQEDSAVYLCASSPRGLGENIQYFGAGTRLSVL.

A few counts support this clonotype. The V and J genes are TRBV29-1 and TRBJ2-7; 10 positions agree with TRBD2. The J segment lost 4 bases and the V segment lost 3 bases, leaving 9 bases of the junction unmatched. This CDR3 spans 15 amino acids. The germline gives CDR1 SQVTM, CDR2 ANQGSEA. The CDR3 reads CSVDRTSGRGYEQYF. CDR3 nucleotide sequence: TGCAGCGTTGACCGGACTAGCGGACGGGGGTACGAGCAGTACTTC.

This clonotype came up a few times. The chain recombines TRBV20-1 with TRBJ2-2; perhaps TRBD2 as D (6 bases). Germline CDR1 and CDR2: DFQATT and SNEGSKA (reference sequence). V shed 3 bases and J shed 0 bases, with 14 bases lying between them. The CDR3 is made up of 16 amino acids. The CDR3 loop reads CSASRGRTANTGELFF. In DNA form, the CDR3 reads TGCAGTGCTAGTAGAGGGAGGACCGCGAACACCGGGGAGCTGTTTTTT.

This clonotype was counted a few times. The V call is TRBV10-3, the J call TRBJ2-2; the match to TRBD1 covers 8 bases. The CDR3 is 15 amino acids. The V and J ends lost 2 bases and 2 bases, in that order; junction bases with no gene match: 1. Germline V gene sequence: CDR1 ENHRY, CDR2 SYGVKD. CDR3: CAISEAGGNTGELFF. CDR3 bases: TGTGCCATCAGTGAGGCAGGGGGCAACACCGGGGAGCTGTTTTTT.

This clonotype was detected a few times. The chain recombines TRBV7-2 with TRBJ2-7; a weak D match, TRBD1 (6 bases). CDR1 and CDR2 (germline): SGHTA, FQGNSA. V lost 6 bases and J lost 0, with 15 bases in between. CDR3 length equals 15 residues. The CDR3 DNA is TGTGCCAGCAGTTTTGACAGGCGAAACTCCTACGAGCAGTACTTC. Its protein is CASSFDRRNSYEQYF.

At least ten counts were recorded for this clonotype. V usage is TRBV20-1 and J usage is TRBJ2-1; 11 nucleotides align to TRBD2. Germline assignment: CDR1 DFQATT and CDR2 SNEGSKA (reference sequence). V lost 8 bases to trimming and J lost 9 bases; unmatched junction nucleotides: 15. There are 15 residues in the CDR3. The CDR3, as DNA: TGCAGTACATATAGCGGGAGGGCCGGATCGGGTGAGCAGTTCTTC. This encodes CSTYSGRAGSGEQFF.

The J gene is TRBJ2-7, the V gene TRBV13; 14 nucleotides align to TRBD2. V was pared by 5 bases and J by 6 bases, with 12 bases of the junction left unmatched. Germline CDR1 PRHDT, CDR2 FYEKMQ (reference sequence). CDR3 length equals 17 residues. CDR3 amino acids: CASSPWTSGGSGGEQYF. The DNA for the CDR3 is TGTGCCAGCAGCCCCTGGACTAGCGGGGGGTCTGGTGGCGAGCAGTACTTC.

The V call is TRBV7-9, the J call TRBJ1-4, with D maybe TRBD1 (5 bases). V shed 1 base and J shed 7 bases, with 13 bases lying between them. CDR3 length equals 15 residues. Germline V gene data show CDR1 as SEHNR and CDR2 as FQNEAQ (reference sequence). The CDR3 nucleotides read TGTGCCAGCAGCTTAGGGGGAGGGGTTCCTGAAAAACTGTTTTTT. Translating gives CASSLGGGVPEKLFF.

CDR3 bases: TGTGCCAGCAGCCAACGCTTAGGGACACCATACGAGCAGTACTTC. Translation: CASSQRLGTPYEQYF. The V and J genes are TRBV7-8 and TRBJ2-7; D perhaps matches TRBD1 (6 bases). This CDR3 region has 15 residues. V dropped 5 bases and J dropped 4 bases, with 18 bases sitting between them. Germline values: CDR1 SGHVS, CDR2 FQNEAQ.

This chain links TRBV10-3 with TRBJ2-5; perhaps TRBD1 as D (6 bases). This CDR3 region has 14 residues. V was shortened by 2 bases and J by 5 bases, with 12 bases between the two germline ends. Per the germline V gene, CDR1 is ENHRY and CDR2 is SYGVKD. The CDR3 coding sequence is TGTGCCATCAGTGAGACAGGGCAGTACGAGACCCAGTACTTC. This gives the protein CAISETGQYETQYF.

This clonotype appeared a few times. This sequence joins TRBV7-2 and TRBJ2-2; 12 nucleotides align to TRBD2. Looked up from germline, CDR1 is SGHTA and CDR2 is FQGNSA. V trimming: 5 bases; J trimming: 6 bases; junction bases outside the gene matches: 7. CDR3 length: 16 residues. CDR3 nucleotide sequence: TGTGCCAGCAGCACACCTAGCGGGAGGGCCGCCGGGGAGCTGTTTTTT. Its protein is CASSTPSGRAAGELFF.

This clonotype has more than one count but fewer than ten. V usage is TRBV14 and J usage is TRBJ2-1, with D hard to call. Germline loops: CDR1 SGHDN, CDR2 FVKESK. The CDR3 sequence is 13 residues long. The V and J ends lost 2 bases and 9 bases respectively, with 11 bases between them. The CDR3 DNA is TGTGCCAGCAGCCAATATTTGTTGTCTGAGCAGTTCTTC. This sequence encodes CASSQYLLSEQFF.

This clonotype was seen more than once but under ten times. J is TRBJ1-5 and V is TRBV6-2 or TRBV6-3; 9 positions agree with TRBD1. The V gene's germline CDR1 is MNHEY and CDR2 SVGEGT. This CDR3 comprises 16 residues. V was clipped by 1 base and J by 2 bases; unmatched bases: 3. The CDR3 here is CASSYFRDRGNQPQHF. The CDR3 DNA reads as TGTGCCAGCAGTTACTTCCGGGACAGGGGCAATCAGCCCCAGCATTTT.

The chain uses TRBV6-2 or TRBV6-3 and TRBJ1-1, with D possibly TRBD1 on 6 matching bases. Germline V gives CDR1 MNHEY, CDR2 SVGEGT. This CDR3 has 16 amino acids. The V end was cut by 2 bases, the J end by 10 bases, with 23 bases between. Here the CDR3 reads CASSYPPGGLLFGAFF. The CDR3, as DNA: TGTGCCAGCAGTTACCCCCCCGGGGGCCTCCTGTTCGGAGCTTTCTTT.

This clonotype was found a few times. The genes are TRBV29-1 and TRBJ2-3; perhaps D is TRBD1 or TRBD2 (5 bases each). This CDR3 contains 14 residues. V lost 2 bases, J lost 7 bases, and 16 bases lay in between. Germline CDR1 and CDR2: SQVTM and ANQGSEA. The CDR3 sequence is CSVETGLGVNTQYF. Written as DNA, the CDR3 is TGCAGCGTTGAAACTGGGCTGGGGGTGAATACGCAGTATTTT.

There are a few counts of this clonotype. The chain links TRBV3-1 to TRBJ1-6, with a possible D match to TRBD1 (6 bases). The CDR3 has 14 residues. The germline gives CDR1 LGHDT, CDR2 YNNKEL (reference sequence). V shed 4 bases and J shed 9 bases, with 13 bases lying between them. CDR3: CASSPRGNGSPLHF. CDR3 DNA: TGTGCCAGCAGCCCAAGGGGGAACGGTTCACCCCTCCACTTT.

The chain combines TRBV5-5 with TRBJ1-5; D gene ambiguous. CDR1 is SGHKS, CDR2 YYEKEE, per germline (reference sequence). The CDR3 totals 15 residues. With 0 bases removed from V and 2 bases from J, the gap between germline ends came to 9 bases. This chain's CDR3 is CASSLGRVGNQPQHF. CDR3 sequence (DNA): TGTGCCAGCAGCTTGGGAAGAGTTGGCAATCAGCCCCAGCATTTT.

V gene TRBV21-1 combines with J gene TRBJ2-7; TRBD2, as called in the table, went unchecked against the DNA. TRBV21-1 is a documented pseudogene. The CDR3 spans 16 residues. CDR3 coding DNA: TGTGCCAGCAGTATCTCTCCCGGGACTAGCTTCTACGAGCAGTACTTC. It specifies CASSISPGTSFYEQYF.

This clonotype was seen only a few times. This chain uses TRBV7-9 with TRBJ2-1; perhaps D is TRBD1 or TRBD2 (5 bases each). The CDR3 runs 16 residues. The V end was cut by 4 bases, the J end by 4 bases, with 17 bases between. CDR1 and CDR2 (germline): SEHNR, FQNEAQ (reference sequence). CDR3 sequence (DNA): TGTGCCAGCAGCTCGCCGGGACCAGAAAATTACAATGAGCAGTTCTTC. Translated: CASSSPGPENYNEQFF. Based on the CDR3 plus reference TRBV7-9 and TRBJ2-1, the full variable domain is DTGVSQNPRHKITKRGQNVTFRCDPISEHNRLYWYRQTLGQGPEFLTYFQNEAQLEKSRLLSDRFSAERPKGSFSTLEIQRTEQGDSAMYLCASSSPGPENYNEQFFGPGTRLTVL.

This chain joins TRBV6-1 and TRBJ2-7, with TRBD1 identical over 7 bases. Germline V gene lookup returns CDR1 MNHNS and CDR2 SASEGT. The V segment lost 4 bases and the J segment 2 bases; nucleotides outside the gene matches: 2. The CDR3 covers 13 residues. The CDR3, as DNA: TGTGCCAGCAGTGGACAGGGAACCTACGAGCAGTACTTC. It specifies CASSGQGTYEQYF.

This clonotype was found a few times. The J gene is TRBJ1-6, the V gene TRBV5-1; weak D call: TRBD1 (6 bases). The CDR3 consists of 13 residues. CDR1 SGHRS and CDR2 YFSETQ come from the germline V gene. Trimming took 4 bases from V and 7 from J, leaving 9 bases between them. CDR3: CASSIGQNSPLHF. The DNA for the CDR3 is TGCGCCAGCAGCATAGGACAGAATTCACCCCTCCACTTT.

The V call is TRBV27, the J call TRBJ2-1; D ambiguous. The CDR3 totals 13 residues. V was clipped by 6 bases and J by 5 bases, with 11 bases between them. Germline lookup yields CDR1 MNHEY and CDR2 SMNVEV (reference sequence). The CDR3 DNA reads as TGTGCCAGCAGGAAAGACATCAACAATGAGCAGTTCTTC. Its translation: CASRKDINNEQFF.

This clonotype was recorded a few times. The chain carries TRBV7-2 and TRBJ2-1; TRBD1 agrees at 7 bases. The junction had 10 bases not matched to a gene; V was cut back by 5 bases and J by 0 bases. CDR1 and CDR2 (germline): SGHTA, FQGNSA. The CDR3 is made up of 17 amino acids. The CDR3 here is CASSKQGKHSSYNEQFF. Here the CDR3 DNA reads TGTGCCAGCAGCAAACAGGGGAAACATAGCTCCTACAATGAGCAGTTCTTC.